The 8 T cell receptor beta chains below come from one sample, sequenced in a study of blood T cell repertoires in COVID-19. Only in-frame clones appear in the TCRdb table, and some are missing; sequencing was by immunoSEQ multiplex PCR. The table lists 100,000 to 150,000 clones, about nine tenths of them singletons. Sequencing used peripheral blood. Receptor source: a man between 45 and 60 years old with active COVID-19.

This chain joins TRBV29-1 and TRBJ1-1, with TRBD1 identical over 10 bases. Germline V gene data show CDR1 as SQVTM and CDR2 as ANQGSEA. The J segment lost 1 base and the V segment lost 6 bases, leaving 5 bases of the junction unmatched. The CDR3 has 14 residues. The CDR3 DNA sequence: TGCAGCGTCGGGACAGGGGTTAAGAACACTGAAGCTTTCTTT. Translated, it gives CSVGTGVKNTEAFF. The full variable domain, rest sourced from reference TRBV29-1 and TRBJ1-1, is SAVISQKPSRDICQRGTSLTIQCQVDSQVTMMFWYRQQPGQSLTLIATANQGSEATYESGFVIDKFPISRPNLTFSTLTVSNMSPEDSSIYLCSVGTGVKNTEAFFGQGTRLTVV.

This chain links TRBV5-6 with TRBJ2-3; D unclear. This CDR3 contains 13 residues. V was shortened by 5 bases and J by 1 base, with 8 bases between the two germline ends. CDR1 SGHDT and CDR2 YYEEEE come from the germline V gene. The CDR3 loop is CASRNLGTDTQYF. Written as DNA, the CDR3 is TGTGCCAGCAGGAATTTAGGCACAGATACGCAGTATTTT.

V usage is TRBV11-2 and J usage is TRBJ2-5, with D tentatively TRBD2 (5 bases). Germline V gene lookup returns CDR1 SGHAT and CDR2 FQNNGV. V gave up 0 bases and J gave up 7 bases, with 9 bases separating them. The CDR3 sequence is 13 residues long. This CDR3 reads CASSLEEAMTQYF. The CDR3 DNA is TGTGCCAGCAGCTTAGAGGAGGCCATGACCCAGTACTTC.

The chain couples TRBV5-1 to TRBJ2-5; 11 bases are shared with TRBD2. J gave up 5 bases and V 4 bases, and 10 bases lay outside the gene matches. This CDR3 spans 16 amino acids. Germline CDR1 reads SGHRS; CDR2 reads YFSETQ. In DNA form, the CDR3 reads TGCGCCAGCAGCATCTTTAGCGGGGGGGCCGGTGAGACCCAGTACTTC. Translated: CASSIFSGGAGETQYF.

This chain links TRBV9 with TRBJ2-5, with TRBD2 matching over 9 bases. This CDR3 comprises 13 residues. Trimming at V came to 4 bases and at J to 3 bases, leaving 1 base not matched to a gene. Germline CDR1 and CDR2: SGDLS and YYNGEE. In DNA, the CDR3 is TGTGCCAGCAGCCTAGCGGGGAAAGAGACCCAGTACTTC. Its translation: CASSLAGKETQYF.

This clone was recorded a few times. The V call is TRBV3-1 (or the pseudogene TRBV3-2), the J call TRBJ2-2; no clear D. CDR3 length equals 14 residues. From germline, CDR1 is LGHDT and CDR2 YNNKEL (reference sequence). Trimming left V 2 bases short and J 6 bases short, with 10 bases between. The CDR3 region has the DNA TGTGCCAGCAGCCAACTAGTCGTAGCCGGGGAGCTGTTTTTT. It yields the protein CASSQLVVAGELFF.

In this sample, this clone turned up a few times. The rearrangement links TRBV9 to TRBJ1-6; D gene ambiguous. This CDR3 is 13 amino acids long. Trimming left V 0 bases short and J 8 bases short, with 6 bases between. Germline CDR1 reads SGDLS; CDR2 reads YYNGEE. The CDR3 DNA sequence: TGTGCCAGCAGCGTAGACTCGGATTCACCCCTCCACTTT. Its protein is CASSVDSDSPLHF.

The rearrangement uses TRBV7-2 and TRBJ2-3; TRBD2 is a possible D gene (5 bases). The CDR3 is made up of 14 amino acids. Deletions cut 5 bases from V and 2 bases from J, with 11 bases between. CDR1 SGHTA and CDR2 FQGNSA come from the germline V gene. This CDR3 is CASSATLATDTQYF. In nucleotides, the CDR3 is TGTGCCAGCAGCGCCACCCTAGCCACAGATACGCAGTATTTT.